This T cell receptor (beta chain) emerged from a study of CD8+CD57+ T cells in acquired aplastic anemia. As for the study in general: Quantities of DNA derived from sorted CD4+ and CD8+ cells averaged around 3.2 ug.

V was clipped by 8 bases and J by 1 base, with 15 bases between them. The CDR3 spans 14 residues. Per the germline V gene, CDR1 is MNHNS and CDR2 is SASEGT. The use of genomic DNA as template underpinned the TCR beta VDJ and CDR3 profiling. TCRdb recomputed calls from the reads with MiXCR, one row per CDR3 protein. Among around 150,000 distinct CDR3 sequences listed, 35% to 55% were seen once. The V call is TRBV6-1, the J call TRBJ2-7; the D call may be TRBD1 or TRBD2 (5 bases each). The TCR sequence derives from a human donor in good health. Sample: sorted CD4+, CD8+, or CD8+CD57+ T cells (not recorded which) from PBMCs. CDR3 residues: CASLSTGASYEQYF. DNA for the CDR3: TGTGCCAGCCTTAGCACCGGGGCTTCCTACGAGCAGTACTTC.